The source of this TCR beta chain is a study of CD8+ T cells in alopecia areata. Study outcomes and limitations: Clonality was higher in lesional than normal scalp, especially in alopecia totalis/universalis. Scalp data also include sequences from resident alphabeta T cells of normal skin.

The sorting of PBMCs gave CD4+ and CD8+ T cells. Concerning this clone itself: The antigen is not known.

TCR sequencing used cDNA made by reverse transcription of extracted RNA. Profiled with immunoSEQ multiplex PCR; TCRdb holds only in-frame clones, not every one. The sample lists more than 95,000 clones, 55% occurring once. Sequencing input: CD4+ T cells sorted from blood. The clonotype was recovered from a human donor in good health.

The DNA of the CDR3 is TGTGCCAGCAGCAGGGGTGGGTATAATTCACCCCTCCACTTT. It translates to CASSRGGYNSPLHF. The chain recombines TRBV25-1 with TRBJ1-6, with D perhaps TRBD1 (6 bases). The CDR3 contains 14 residues. Germline-derived CDR1 and CDR2 are MGHDK and SYGVNS. Between the trimmed V and J ends, which lost 6 bases and 4 bases, there was a span of 10 bases.